This T cell receptor beta chain was recovered during a study of blood T cell repertoires in COVID-19. Sequencing used immunoSEQ multiplex PCR; TCRdb keeps in-frame clones, though not all of them. Of 250,000 or so clones in the sample, 75% to 90% were seen once. Which cohort a participant joined came from the clinical history participants gave. This clonotype originated in a woman in her twenties or thirties who had been exposed to COVID-19. The sequenced sample consisted of PBMCs or T cells enriched from blood (not recorded which).

Here the CDR3 reads CASSIVWFRGKAENQPQHF. The CDR3 DNA follows: TGTGCCAGTAGTATAGTTTGGTTCCGGGGTAAAGCCGAAAATCAGCCCCAGCATTTT. This chain connects TRBV19 to TRBJ1-5; D call uncertain. V was pared by 1 base and J by 4 bases, with 23 bases between. This CDR3 is built from 19 residues. CDR1 LNHDA and CDR2 SQIVND come from the germline V gene (reference sequence).